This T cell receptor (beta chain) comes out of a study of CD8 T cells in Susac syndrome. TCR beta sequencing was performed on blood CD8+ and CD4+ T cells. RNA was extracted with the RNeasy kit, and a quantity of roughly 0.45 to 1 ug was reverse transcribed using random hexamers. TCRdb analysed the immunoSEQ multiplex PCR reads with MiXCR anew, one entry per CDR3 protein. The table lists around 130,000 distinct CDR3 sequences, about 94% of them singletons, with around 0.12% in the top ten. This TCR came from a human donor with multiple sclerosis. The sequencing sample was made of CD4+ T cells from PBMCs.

Here the CDR3 DNA reads TGTGCCTGGAGTAAAAACGGAGGAGAGACCCAGTACTTC. It is translated as CAWSKNGGETQYF. V is TRBV30 and J is TRBJ2-5; a weak D match, TRBD2 (5 bases). The CDR3 is 13 amino acids. CDR1 is GTSNPN, CDR2 SVGIG, per germline (reference sequence). Trimming removed 2 bases at V and 4 bases at J, with 11 bases between. The full variable domain, rest sourced from reference TRBV30 and TRBJ2-5, is SQTIHQWPATLVQPVGSPLSLECTVEGTSNPNLYWYRQAAGRGLQLLFYSVGIGQISSEVPQNLSASRPQDRQFILSSKKLLLSDSGFYLCAWSKNGGETQYFGPGTRLLVL.